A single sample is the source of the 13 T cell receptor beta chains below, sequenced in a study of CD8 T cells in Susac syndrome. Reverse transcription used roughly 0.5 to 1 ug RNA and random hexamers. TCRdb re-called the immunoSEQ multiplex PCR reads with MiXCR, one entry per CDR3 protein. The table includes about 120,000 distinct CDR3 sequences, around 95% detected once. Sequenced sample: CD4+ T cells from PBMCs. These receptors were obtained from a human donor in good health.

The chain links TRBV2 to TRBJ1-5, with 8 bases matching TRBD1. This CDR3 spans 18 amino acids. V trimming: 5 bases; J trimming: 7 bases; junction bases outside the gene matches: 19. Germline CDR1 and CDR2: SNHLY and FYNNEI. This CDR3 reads CASSSGSTGVLGKQPQHF. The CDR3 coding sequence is TGTGCCAGCAGTTCTGGATCGACAGGGGTCCTGGGAAAACAGCCCCAGCATTTT.

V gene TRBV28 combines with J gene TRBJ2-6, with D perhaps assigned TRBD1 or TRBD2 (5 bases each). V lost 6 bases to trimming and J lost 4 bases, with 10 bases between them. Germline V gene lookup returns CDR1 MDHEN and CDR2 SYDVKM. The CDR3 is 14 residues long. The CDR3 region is CASSSGTGANVLTF. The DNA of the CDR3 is TGTGCCAGCAGCTCGGGGACCGGGGCCAACGTCCTGACTTTC.

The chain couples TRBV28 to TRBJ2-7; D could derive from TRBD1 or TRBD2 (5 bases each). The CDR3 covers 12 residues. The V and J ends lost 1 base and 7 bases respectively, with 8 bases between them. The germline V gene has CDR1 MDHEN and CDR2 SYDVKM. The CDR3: CASSLLGEEQYF. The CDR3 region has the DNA TGTGCCAGCAGTTTATTGGGGGAGGAGCAGTACTTC.

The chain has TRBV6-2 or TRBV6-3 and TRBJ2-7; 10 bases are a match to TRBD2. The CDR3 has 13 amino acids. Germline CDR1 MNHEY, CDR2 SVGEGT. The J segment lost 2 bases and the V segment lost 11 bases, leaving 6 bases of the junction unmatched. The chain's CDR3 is CAVRAGGPYEQYF. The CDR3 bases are TGTGCCGTTAGAGCGGGAGGGCCCTACGAGCAGTACTTC.

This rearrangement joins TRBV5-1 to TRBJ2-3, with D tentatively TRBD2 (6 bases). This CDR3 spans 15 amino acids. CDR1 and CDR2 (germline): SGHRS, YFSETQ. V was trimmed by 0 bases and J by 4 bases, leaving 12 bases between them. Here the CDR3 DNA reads TGCGCCAGCAGCTTGGGGCGGGATGCGGCAGATACGCAGTATTTT. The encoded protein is CASSLGRDAADTQYF.

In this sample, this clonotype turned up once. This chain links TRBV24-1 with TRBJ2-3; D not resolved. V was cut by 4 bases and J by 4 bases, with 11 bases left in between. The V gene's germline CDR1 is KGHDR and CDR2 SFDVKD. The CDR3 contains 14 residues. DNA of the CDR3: TGTGCCACCAGTGAAGTAGGCCCCCCAGATACGCAGTATTTT. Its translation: CATSEVGPPDTQYF.

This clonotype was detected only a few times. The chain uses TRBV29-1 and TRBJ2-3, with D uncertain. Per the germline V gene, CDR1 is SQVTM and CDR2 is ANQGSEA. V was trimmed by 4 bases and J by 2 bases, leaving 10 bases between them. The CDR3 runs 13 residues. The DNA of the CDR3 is TGCAGCGTTGCCCGATACCTCACAGATACGCAGTATTTT. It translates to CSVARYLTDTQYF.

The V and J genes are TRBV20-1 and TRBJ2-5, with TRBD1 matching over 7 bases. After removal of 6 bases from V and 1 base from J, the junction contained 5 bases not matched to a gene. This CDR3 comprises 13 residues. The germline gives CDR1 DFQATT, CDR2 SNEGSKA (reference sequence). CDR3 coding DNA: TGCAGTGCGACAGGGTCCCTCCAAGAGACCCAGTACTTC. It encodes CSATGSLQETQYF.

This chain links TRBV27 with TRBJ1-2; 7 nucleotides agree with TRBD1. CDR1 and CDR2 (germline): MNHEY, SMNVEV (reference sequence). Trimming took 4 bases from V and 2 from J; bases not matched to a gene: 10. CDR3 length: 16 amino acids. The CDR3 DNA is TGTGCCAGCAGTTCCCTGACAGGGAAGATAAACTATGGCTACACCTTC. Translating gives CASSSLTGKINYGYTF.

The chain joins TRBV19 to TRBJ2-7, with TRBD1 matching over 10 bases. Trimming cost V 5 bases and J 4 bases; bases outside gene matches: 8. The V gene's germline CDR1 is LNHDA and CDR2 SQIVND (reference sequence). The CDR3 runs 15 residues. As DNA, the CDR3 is TGTGCCAGTAGTGAAGGGACAGGGGAATGGTACGAGCAGTACTTC. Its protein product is CASSEGTGEWYEQYF.

CDR3 amino acids: CASSTLESGTQYF. The CDR3 bases are TGTGCCAGCAGTACACTCGAGAGCGGTACGCAGTATTTT. The chain recombines TRBV2 with TRBJ2-3; D might be TRBD2 (5 bases). CDR1 and CDR2 (germline): SNHLY, FYNNEI. V gave up 5 bases and J gave up 8 bases, with 14 bases separating them. The CDR3 spans 13 residues.

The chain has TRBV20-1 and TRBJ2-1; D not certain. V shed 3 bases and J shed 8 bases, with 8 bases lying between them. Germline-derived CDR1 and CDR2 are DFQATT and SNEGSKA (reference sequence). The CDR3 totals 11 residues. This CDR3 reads CSASGEDEQFF. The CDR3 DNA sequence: TGCAGTGCTAGTGGTGAGGATGAGCAGTTCTTC.

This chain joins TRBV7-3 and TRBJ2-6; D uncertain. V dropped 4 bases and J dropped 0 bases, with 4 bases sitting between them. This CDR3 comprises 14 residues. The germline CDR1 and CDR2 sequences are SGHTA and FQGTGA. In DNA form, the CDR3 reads TGTGCCAGCAGCTATAACTCTGGGGCCAACGTCCTGACTTTC. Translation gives CASSYNSGANVLTF.